Below, 21 T cell receptor beta chains from the same sample are listed, as sequenced in a study of blood T cell repertoires in COVID-19. Sequencing used immunoSEQ multiplex PCR; TCRdb keeps in-frame clones, though not all of them. This sample has approximately 64,000 clones; 88% occur once, and the top ten carry 10%. Sequenced sample: PBMCs or T cells enriched from blood (not recorded which). These receptor sequences come from a woman aged 40 to 50 who had recovered from COVID-19.

The rearrangement uses TRBV9 and TRBJ1-2; a weak D match, TRBD1 (5 bases). The CDR3 covers 15 residues. Per the germline V gene, CDR1 is SGDLS and CDR2 is YYNGEE. The ends were cut back, 4 bases at V and 2 bases at J, with 15 bases in the middle. The CDR3 is CASSPGGGDNYGYTF. The CDR3 DNA follows: TGTGCCAGCAGCCCCGGTGGAGGGGACAACTATGGCTACACCTTC.

The rearrangement joins TRBV19 to TRBJ2-5, with a possible D match to TRBD1 (5 bases). Trimming removed 7 bases from V and 2 bases from J, with 11 bases in between. The CDR3 consists of 13 residues. Looked up from germline, CDR1 is LNHDA and CDR2 is SQIVND (reference sequence). CDR3 DNA: TGTGCCAGTAATCGGCAGGGACAAGAGACCCAGTACTTC. The encoded protein is CASNRQGQETQYF.

V gene TRBV19 combines with J gene TRBJ1-1, with D tentatively TRBD1 (6 bases). Trimming took 0 bases from V and 3 from J, leaving 14 bases between them. The CDR3 extends over 16 amino acids. Per germline, CDR1 LNHDA and CDR2 SQIVND (reference sequence). CDR3 residues: CASSIEGTSPYTEAFF. CDR3 bases: TGTGCCAGTAGTATAGAGGGGACAAGCCCTTACACTGAAGCTTTCTTT.

The chain is built from TRBV7-2 and TRBJ1-1; 7 bases are shared with TRBD1. The CDR3 loop spans 16 amino acids. With V trimmed by 4 bases and J by 0 bases, 8 bases remained unmatched. Germline-derived CDR1 and CDR2 are SGHTA and FQGNSA. The DNA of the CDR3 is TGTGCCAGCAGCTGGAATACCGGGACAGTGAACACTGAAGCTTTCTTT. Residues: CASSWNTGTVNTEAFF.

V gene TRBV19 combines with J gene TRBJ1-3, with TRBD1 matching over 9 bases. The length of the CDR3 is 14 residues. Germline V gives CDR1 LNHDA, CDR2 SQIVND (reference sequence). The J segment lost 6 bases and the V segment lost 3 bases, leaving 3 bases of the junction unmatched. The CDR3 DNA reads TGTGCCAGTAGTATGACAGGGGGTGTAAACACCATATATTTT. Translation gives CASSMTGGVNTIYF.

The J gene is TRBJ1-1, the V gene TRBV2; 7 bases align to TRBD1. Trimming cost V 6 bases and J 1 base; bases outside gene matches: 8. Germline loops: CDR1 SNHLY, CDR2 FYNNEI. The CDR3 contains 15 residues. For the CDR3, the DNA is TGTGCCAGCAGCCGAATGGACAGGCAGAACACTGAAGCTTTCTTT. Translated, it gives CASSRMDRQNTEAFF.

The chain recombines TRBV19 with TRBJ1-1; D perhaps matches TRBD1 (5 bases). Germline lookup yields CDR1 LNHDA and CDR2 SQIVND (reference sequence). The CDR3 is 14 amino acids. Deletions cut 1 base from V and 5 bases from J, with 11 bases between. The DNA of the CDR3 is TGTGCCAGTAGTATAGGGCAGGGTGGAACTGAAGCTTTCTTT. Translated, it gives CASSIGQGGTEAFF.

The chain joins TRBV2 to TRBJ1-1, with 8 bases identical to TRBD1. Trimming took 2 bases from V and 5 from J; bases not matched to a gene: 4. The CDR3 runs to 14 residues. Germline V gives CDR1 SNHLY, CDR2 FYNNEI. CDR3 nucleotides: TGTGCCAGCAGTGAACGACAGGGGTATACTGAAGCTTTCTTT. Protein sequence: CASSERQGYTEAFF.

J is TRBJ1-5 and V is TRBV2; D may be TRBD1 (6 bases). V lost 6 bases and J 0 bases, leaving 12 bases between the germline ends. Germline assignment: CDR1 SNHLY and CDR2 FYNNEI. The CDR3 totals 15 residues. The CDR3 DNA reads as TGTGCCAGCAGCGCAGGGGATTATAGCAATCAGCCCCAGCATTTT. Its protein is CASSAGDYSNQPQHF.

V is TRBV19 and J is TRBJ2-7, with 8 bases that match TRBD1. Germline CDR1 reads LNHDA; CDR2 reads SQIVND (reference sequence). Unmatched junction bases numbered 5, after V lost 4 bases and J lost 3 bases. CDR3 length: 14 amino acids. The CDR3 here is CASSTTGGNYEQYF. CDR3 in DNA: TGTGCCAGTAGTACTACAGGGGGGAACTACGAGCAGTACTTC.

The gene calls are TRBV3-1 (or the pseudogene TRBV3-2) and TRBJ1-3; 9 bases align to TRBD1. The CDR3 runs 16 residues. V shed 5 bases and J 1 base; nucleotides not matched to a gene: 6. Germline CDR1 is LGHDT and CDR2 is YNNKEL (reference sequence). The CDR3 region is CASSSVGQGSGNTIYF. CDR3 DNA: TGTGCCAGCAGCAGTGTGGGACAGGGATCTGGAAACACCATATATTTT.

The chain uses TRBV2 and TRBJ2-3; 7 nucleotides align to TRBD1. Germline CDR1 SNHLY, CDR2 FYNNEI. Trimming removed 5 bases from V and 4 bases from J; junction bases left unmatched: 6. The CDR3 covers 14 residues. This CDR3 reads CASSRTGLPDTQYF. The CDR3 nucleotides read TGTGCCAGCAGTCGGACAGGTTTGCCAGATACGCAGTATTTT.

This chain links TRBV9 with TRBJ1-5, with 7 nucleotides matching TRBD1. This CDR3 contains 15 residues. With V trimmed by 3 bases and J by 1 base, 4 bases remained unmatched. Germline values: CDR1 SGDLS, CDR2 YYNGEE. The CDR3 sequence: CASSEGAGSNQPQHF. CDR3 DNA sequence: TGTGCCAGCAGCGAGGGGGCTGGGAGCAATCAGCCCCAGCATTTT. Combining the CDR3 with reference TRBV9 and TRBJ1-5 gives the whole variable domain DSGVTQTPKHLITATGQRVTLRCSPRSGDLSVYWYQQSLDQGLQFLIQYYNGEERAKGNILERFSAQQFPDLHSELNLSSLELGDSALYFCASSEGAGSNQPQHFGDGTRLSIL.

The genes are TRBV6-5 and TRBJ2-2; 12 bases match TRBD2. Per germline, CDR1 MNHEY and CDR2 SVGAGI. There are 15 residues in the CDR3. Trimming cost V 6 bases and J 4 bases; bases outside gene matches: 3. CDR3 nucleotide sequence: TGTGCCAGCAGCTCTAGCGGGGGGGCCACCGGGGAGCTGTTTTTT. Amino acid sequence: CASSSSGGATGELFF.

This chain uses TRBV5-1 with TRBJ1-4; 7 bases fit TRBD1. Germline values: CDR1 SGHRS, CDR2 YFSETQ. V gave up 4 bases and J gave up 7 bases; unmatched junction bases: 4. This CDR3 spans 13 amino acids. CDR3: CASSLQGFEKLFF. In DNA, the CDR3 is TGCGCCAGCAGCCTACAGGGGTTTGAAAAACTGTTTTTT.

The genes are TRBV6-5 and TRBJ2-3; 9 bases agree with TRBD2. This CDR3 is built from 15 residues. Germline V gene sequence: CDR1 MNHEY, CDR2 SVGAGI. V was pared by 2 bases and J by 4 bases, with 4 bases of the junction left unmatched. CDR3 nucleotides: TGTGCCAGCAGTTACGCGGGGGGGCCATCAGATACGCAGTATTTT. Translation gives CASSYAGGPSDTQYF.

The chain employs TRBV6-5 and TRBJ2-2; D perhaps matches TRBD1 (5 bases). The CDR3 spans 14 residues. CDR1 is MNHEY and CDR2 is SVGAGI in the germline V gene. Trimming shortened V by 4 bases and J by 1 base, and 7 bases separated the two germline ends. The chain's CDR3 is CASSSDRNTGELFF. DNA of the CDR3: TGTGCCAGCAGTTCTGACAGGAACACCGGGGAGCTGTTTTTT.

This chain connects TRBV18 to TRBJ1-3; D unclear. V shed 1 base and J shed 2 bases, with 15 bases lying between them. This CDR3 is 17 amino acids long. CDR1 is KGHSH, CDR2 LQKENI, per germline. CDR3 loop: CASSPQPRGSAGNTIYF. CDR3 sequence (DNA): TGTGCCAGCTCACCACAGCCGCGGGGTAGCGCTGGAAACACCATATATTTT.

This clone was seen only once. The V gene is TRBV11-3, the J gene TRBJ2-1; 13 bases are shared with TRBD2. The V segment lost 5 bases and the J segment 8 bases; nucleotides outside the gene matches: 6. From germline, CDR1 is SGHNT and CDR2 YENEEA. There are 15 residues in the CDR3. CDR3 sequence (DNA): TGTGCCAGCAGCCCTACTAGCGGGGGGGCCTATGAGCAGTTCTTC. Protein product: CASSPTSGGAYEQFF.

This chain uses TRBV10-2 with TRBJ2-5, with 9 bases that match TRBD1. The CDR3 has 13 amino acids. The J segment lost 5 bases and the V segment lost 8 bases, leaving 6 bases of the junction unmatched. The germline gives CDR1 WSHSY, CDR2 SAAADI. The CDR3 region is CASSGQGLETQYF. CDR3 DNA sequence: TGCGCCAGCTCTGGACAGGGGCTGGAGACCCAGTACTTC.

The chain joins TRBV5-6 to TRBJ2-1, with 8 bases matching TRBD1. Trimming cost V 0 bases and J 3 bases; bases outside gene matches: 11. Looked up from germline, CDR1 is SGHDT and CDR2 is YYEEEE. CDR3 length: 18 amino acids. The DNA of the CDR3 is TGTGCCAGCAGCTTGGCTCAGGCAGGGGGCCGATTCTACAATGAGCAGTTCTTC. Its translation is CASSLAQAGGRFYNEQFF.